Listed below are T cell receptor beta chains from one sample, sequenced in a study of spatial heterogeneity in lung cancer. TCRdb passed the 5' RACE reads through MiXCR, listing each CDR3 protein once. The table has 3,000 to 4,000 distinct CDR3 sequences, 5.5% to 8% seen once. The sample in question was normal lung tissue next to the tumor, obtained at surgery. The source is a male donor with early-stage non-small cell lung cancer. CDR3s include the opening cysteine and the closing phenylalanine or tryptophan. D genes are given only for firm matches. Some rows have no size entry. The others give once, few or many, or a class for an expanded clone.

V gene	J gene	clone size	D gene	CDR3 DNA	CDR3 protein
TRBV29-1	TRBJ1-2	few	.	TGCAGCGTTGAAGACAGCTACACCTTC	CSVEDSYTF
TRBV7-9	TRBJ2-7	.	.	TGTGCCAGCAGCTTAATCGGCGGAACTCTGTCCTACGAGCAGTACTTC	CASSLIGGTLSYEQYF
TRBV5-5	TRBJ1-1	large	.	TGTGCCAGCAGCCCGTACCCCAACACTGAAGCTTTCTTT	CASSPYPNTEAFF
TRBV5-6	TRBJ1-4	medium-sized	TRBD1	TGTGCCAGCAGCCTCTGGACAGGGTTTGAAAAACTGTTTTTT	CASSLWTGFEKLFF
TRBV3-1	TRBJ2-2	medium-sized	.	TGTGCCAGCAGCCAAGGCTTCACCGGGGAGCTGTTTTTT	CASSQGFTGELFF
TRBV12-3/TRBV12-4	TRBJ2-3	.	.	TGTGCCAGCAACCTCCAGGATAGCACAGATACGCAGTATTTT	CASNLQDSTDTQYF
TRBV19	TRBJ2-1	medium-sized	TRBD1	TGTGCCAGTAGTATCGCTCCACCCGGGACAGGGACCTACAATGAGCAGTTCTTC	CASSIAPPGTGTYNEQFF
TRBV20-1	TRBJ1-1	many	TRBD1	TGCAGTGCACAAGGACAGGGGGCCGGGAACACTGAAGCTTTCTTT	CSAQGQGAGNTEAFF
TRBV20-1	TRBJ2-1	medium-sized	TRBD1	TGCAGTGCTAGAGTCGGACAGGGGGTTGGCAATGAGCAGTTCTTC	CSARVGQGVGNEQFF
TRBV2	TRBJ1-5	medium-sized	.	TGTGCCAGCAGGGGAGGCTCTGGCGGGCAGCCCCAGCATTTT	CASRGGSGGQPQHF
TRBV11-3	TRBJ1-2	many	.	TGTGCCAGCAGCTTAGAAAGGGTAGAAGGCTACACCTTC	CASSLERVEGYTF
TRBV11-3	TRBJ2-7	.	TRBD1	TGTGCCAGCAGCTTGCGCCCGGGTGGGACAGGGTCCCACGAGCAGTACTTC	CASSLRPGGTGSHEQYF
TRBV12-3/TRBV12-4	TRBJ1-1	.	TRBD1	TGTGCCAGCAGTTTTCCCCCGACAGGGGGTAACACTGAAGCTTTCTTT	CASSFPPTGGNTEAFF
TRBV28	TRBJ2-1	few	.	TGTGCCAGCAGCTCTTCAGACACGCCAGGGCCCTACAATGAGCAGTTCTTC	CASSSSDTPGPYNEQFF
TRBV12-3/TRBV12-4	TRBJ2-3	.	.	TGTGCCAGCAACCATGGACCCACAGATACGCAGTATTTT	CASNHGPTDTQYF
TRBV7-2	TRBJ2-1	medium-sized	TRBD2	TGTGCCAGCCAACAGCTAGCGGGGTTCTTAACCAATGAGCAGTTCTTC	CASQQLAGFLTNEQFF
TRBV5-1	TRBJ2-3	medium-sized	.	TGCGCCAGCAGCCGGGGGGCGGCTAGCGTAACAGATACGCAGTATTTT	CASSRGAASVTDTQYF
TRBV7-9	TRBJ2-1	medium-sized	.	TGTGCCAGCAGCGCCCGGACGGAGACCAATGAGCAGTTCTTC	CASSARTETNEQFF
TRBV30	TRBJ1-2	few	.	TGTGCCTGGACTCCGCAGGGGACCGGCCGCGGGTATGGCTACACCTTC	CAWTPQGTGRGYGYTF
TRBV12-3/TRBV12-4	TRBJ1-5	many	.	TGTGCCAGCAGATCAACGGTCTCCGGGCCCCAGCATTTT	CASRSTVSGPQHF
TRBV7-2	TRBJ1-5	.	.	TGTGCCAGCAGCTTACTTGGCAGACCGAGCAATCAGCCCCAGCATTTT	CASSLLGRPSNQPQHF
TRBV7-2	TRBJ1-4	medium-sized	.	TGTGCCAGCAGCTATGGGGCAACTAATGAAAAACTGTTTTTT	CASSYGATNEKLFF
TRBV5-1	TRBJ1-5	medium-sized	TRBD1	TGCGCCAGCAGCTTGGGACAGGGTGATCAGCCCCAGCATTTT	CASSLGQGDQPQHF
TRBV20-1	TRBJ2-5	medium-sized	.	TGCAGTGCTAGTAGGGGCCAGGTACAAGAGACCCAGTACTTC	CSASRGQVQETQYF
TRBV19	TRBJ2-1	many	TRBD2	TGTGCCACTGAGGGCGGGAGGGCCGTCAATGAGCAGTTCTTC	CATEGGRAVNEQFF
TRBV5-1	TRBJ2-3	medium-sized	TRBD2	TGCGCCAGCAGCATTACTAGCGGGGGCACAGATACGCAGTATTTT	CASSITSGGTDTQYF
TRBV6-5	TRBJ2-6	many	.	TGTGCCAGCAGTTACCTTATTTGGGTAGGGTCTAGGGCCAACGTCCTGACTTTC	CASSYLIWVGSRANVLTF
TRBV9	TRBJ1-1	medium-sized	.	TGTGCCAGCAGCGTATCCCCGGAGACTGAAGCTTTCTTT	CASSVSPETEAFF
TRBV7-2	TRBJ2-1	many	TRBD2	TGTGCCAGCAGCCAAGAGGGCGGGGGTCGCGCGGAGTTCTTC	CASSQEGGGRAEFF
TRBV12-3/TRBV12-4	TRBJ1-5	medium-sized	.	TGTGCCAGCAGCCAGAATAGCAATCAGCCCCAGCATTTT	CASSQNSNQPQHF
TRBV6-2/TRBV6-3	TRBJ2-2	many	.	TGTGCCAGCTCACCCGGGGTAACCGGGGAGCTGTTTTTT	CASSPGVTGELFF
TRBV9	TRBJ2-7	medium-sized	TRBD1	TGTGCCAGCAGCGTTCGGTCCCGGGACAGGGACTACGAGCAGTACTTC	CASSVRSRDRDYEQYF
TRBV6-5	TRBJ2-7	medium-sized	.	TGTGCCAGCAGCCCCCGGGACGCCGCGTCCCACTACGAGCAGTACTTC	CASSPRDAASHYEQYF
TRBV7-9	TRBJ2-7	.	.	TGTGTCAGCAGCTTCGCCGAGAGTACCTACGAGCAGAACTTC	CVSSFAESTYEQNF
TRBV7-9	TRBJ2-3	.	.	TGTGCCAGCAGCCGAGGACAGACCACAGATACGCAGTATTTT	CASSRGQTTDTQYF
TRBV6-2/TRBV6-3	TRBJ1-5	medium-sized	TRBD1	TGTGCCAGCCGGGACAGGAGTTATCAGCCCCAGCATTTT	CASRDRSYQPQHF
TRBV6-1	TRBJ2-1	medium-sized	.	TGTGCCAGCTGCCGTACTAGCTACAATGAGCAGTTCTTC	CASCRTSYNEQFF
TRBV7-2	TRBJ1-4	medium-sized	.	TGTGCCAGCAGCCTGTACAGGGAGGGGCGGGAAAAACTGTTTTTT	CASSLYREGREKLFF
TRBV12-2	TRBJ2-2	medium-sized	.	TGTGCAAGTCGCCCATTAGGGCGGAACACCGGGGAGCTGTTTTTT	CASRPLGRNTGELFF
TRBV7-2	TRBJ2-1	many	.	TGTGCCAGCAGCTTAGCGGGAGCCGGACTCAATGAGCAGTTCTTC	CASSLAGAGLNEQFF
TRBV7-2	TRBJ1-4	medium-sized	.	TGTGCCAGCAGCCTAACAGGGCCCACTAATGAAAAACTGTTTTTT	CASSLTGPTNEKLFF
TRBV29-1	TRBJ1-3	medium-sized	.	TGCAGCGTCGCGGACAGCTTCTACTCTGGAAACACCATATATTTT	CSVADSFYSGNTIYF
TRBV28	TRBJ2-3	hyperexpanded	TRBD2	TGTGCCAGCAGCCCCGAACTAGCGGGGGGGAGGCCAGATACGCAGTATTTT	CASSPELAGGRPDTQYF
TRBV12-3/TRBV12-4	TRBJ1-1	medium-sized	.	TGTGCCAGCAGTTTGTTGCTGGCCCACACTGAAGCTTTCTTT	CASSLLLAHTEAFF
TRBV6-1	TRBJ2-6	many	.	TGTGCCGCCGCACCGATGAGGTCTGGGGCCAACGTCCTGACTTTC	CAAAPMRSGANVLTF
TRBV29-1	TRBJ2-2	many	TRBD1	TGCAGCGTTGTGGGACAGGGGGCGCTGAGCGGGGAGCTGTTTTTT	CSVVGQGALSGELFF
TRBV6-5	TRBJ1-4	medium-sized	.	TGTGCCAGCAGTCAGGGAGGGAGGGTAGAAAAACTGTTTTTT	CASSQGGRVEKLFF